The 6 T cell receptor beta chains below all came from one sample that was sequenced in a study of T cells expressing NK-cell markers. From its re-call of the 5' RACE reads, TCRdb lists each CDR3 protein once, without DNA. Its table records 130,000 to 150,000 distinct CDR3 sequences. Sequenced input: blood T cells: a sorted CD56 or NKG2C T cell subset, CD4+ or CD8+ T cells, or bulk PBMC T cells (not recorded which). The receptors stem from a man aged 18 to 29 in good health.

The chain has TRBV12-3 or TRBV12-4 and TRBJ2-1; the TCRdb D gene call, TRBD2, has no DNA to confirm it. This CDR3 contains 11 residues. CDR3 protein: CASSESPEQFF.

This chain connects TRBV7-6 to TRBJ2-5; the TCRdb D gene call, TRBD2, has no DNA to confirm it. The CDR3 consists of 15 residues. In germline, CDR1 is SGHVS, CDR2 FNYEAQ. The CDR3 spells CASSLGDGPQETQYF.

V is TRBV11-3 and J is TRBJ2-5. Per germline, CDR1 SGHNT and CDR2 YENEEA. CDR3 length: 12 residues. The CDR3 region is CASSYIQETQYF.

The rearrangement links TRBV12-3 or TRBV12-4 to TRBJ1-4. The CDR3 sequence is 14 residues long. CDR3: CASSPGGLGEKLFF.

The genes are TRBV4-2 and TRBJ2-7; the TCRdb D gene call, TRBD1, has no DNA to confirm it. Germline CDR1 LGHNA, CDR2 YNFKEQ. There are 17 residues in the CDR3. CDR3 residues: CASSQDGEGQGSYEQYF.

V is TRBV12-3 or TRBV12-4 and J is TRBJ2-1; checking the TCRdb D call of TRBD1 is not possible without DNA. The CDR3 runs to 13 residues. CDR3 protein: CASSNGQGGEQFF.